This T cell receptor (beta chain) derives from a study of blood T cell repertoires in COVID-19. Study details: Samples of COVID-19 (acute and convalescent) were obtained from the United States, Italy and Spain. From T cells, B-cell-depleted T cells, or PBMCs came the material, which was cDNA or gDNA.

The J segment lost 1 base and the V segment lost 1 base, leaving 1 base of the junction unmatched. CDR1 and CDR2 from the germline V gene are KGHSH and LQKENI. This CDR3 has 14 amino acids. In the authors' workflow: Reference gene primers were amplified, and this amplification served to estimate nucleated cell counts. The table came from immunoSEQ multiplex PCR; TCRdb's copy has only in-frame clones and leaves some out. For V, J and clone size, that table is used; D and trimming come from the DNA. The sample has approximately 300,000 clones, approximately 88% seen once. The rearrangement uses TRBV18 and TRBJ2-7; 7 bases agree with TRBD1. This TCR was recovered from a man aged 18-30 years who had recovered from COVID-19. Sequencing was done on a sample of peripheral blood. CDR3 residues: CASSPQGQSYEQYF. Written as DNA, the CDR3 is TGTGCCAGCTCACCACAGGGACAGTCCTACGAGCAGTACTTC.